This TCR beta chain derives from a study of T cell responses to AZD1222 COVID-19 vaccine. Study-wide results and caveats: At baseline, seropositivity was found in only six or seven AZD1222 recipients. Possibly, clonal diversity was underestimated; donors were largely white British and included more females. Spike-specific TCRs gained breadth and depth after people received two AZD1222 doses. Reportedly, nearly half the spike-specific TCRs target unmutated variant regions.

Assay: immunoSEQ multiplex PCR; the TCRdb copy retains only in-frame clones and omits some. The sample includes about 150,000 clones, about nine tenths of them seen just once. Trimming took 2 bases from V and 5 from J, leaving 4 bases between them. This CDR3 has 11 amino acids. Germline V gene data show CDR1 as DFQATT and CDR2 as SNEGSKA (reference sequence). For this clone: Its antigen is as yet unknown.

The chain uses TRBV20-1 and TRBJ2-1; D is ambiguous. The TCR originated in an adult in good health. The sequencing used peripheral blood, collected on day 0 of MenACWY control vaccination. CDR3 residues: CSARRDNEQFF. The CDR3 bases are TGCAGTGCTAGAAGGGACAATGAGCAGTTCTTC.